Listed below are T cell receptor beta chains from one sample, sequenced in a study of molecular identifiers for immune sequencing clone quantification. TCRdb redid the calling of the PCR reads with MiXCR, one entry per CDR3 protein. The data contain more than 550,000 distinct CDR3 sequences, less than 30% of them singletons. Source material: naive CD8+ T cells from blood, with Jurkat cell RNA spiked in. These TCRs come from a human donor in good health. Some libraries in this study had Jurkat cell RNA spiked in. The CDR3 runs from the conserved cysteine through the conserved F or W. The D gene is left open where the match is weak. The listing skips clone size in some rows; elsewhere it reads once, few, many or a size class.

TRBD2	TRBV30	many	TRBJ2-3	TGTGCCTGGAGTGCAGGAGCGGGGGGGGTAGATACGCAGTATTTT	CAWSAGAGGVDTQYF
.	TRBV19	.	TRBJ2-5	TGTGCCAGTAGTATAGATTTCCAGGGTTCCCAAGAGACCCAGTACTTC	CASSIDFQGSQETQYF
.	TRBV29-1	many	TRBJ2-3	TGCAGCGTTGAAGAGTTCATCTCGCTAAATACGCAGTATTTT	CSVEEFISLNTQYF
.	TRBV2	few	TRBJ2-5	TGTGCCAGCAGTGAGGGAGGGGGCGTGGAGACCCAGTACTTC	CASSEGGGVETQYF
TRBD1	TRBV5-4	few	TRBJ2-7	TGTGCCAGCAGCACCCGGACAGGGGGTGGGGAGCAGTACTTC	CASSTRTGGGEQYF
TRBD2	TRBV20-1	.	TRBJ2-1	TGCAGTGCTAGAGACCAAAATGGACTAGCGGGAGTTATTGAGCAGTTCTTC	CSARDQNGLAGVIEQFF
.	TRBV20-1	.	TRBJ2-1	TGCAGTGCCCCGGAATGGGGATCCTACAATGAGCAGTTCTTC	CSAPEWGSYNEQFF
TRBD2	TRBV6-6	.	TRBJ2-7	TGTGCCAGCAGTTACTGGCGGGAGCTCTCCTACGAGCAGTACTTC	CASSYWRELSYEQYF
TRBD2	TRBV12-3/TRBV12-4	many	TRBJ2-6	TGTGCCAGCAGGGGACGGACTAGCGATTACTCTGGGGCCAACGTCCTGACTTTC	CASRGRTSDYSGANVLTF
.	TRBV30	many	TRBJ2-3	TGTGCCTGGAGTAGCTCGGGGGTGTTAGATACGCAGTATTTT	CAWSSSGVLDTQYF
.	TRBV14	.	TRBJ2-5	TGTGCCAGCAGCCTTATCACGGGGGTCGAGACCCAGTACTTC	CASSLITGVETQYF
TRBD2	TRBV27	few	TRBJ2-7	TGTGCCAGCAGTTTTGCGGGAGCAGGGGAGCAGTACTTC	CASSFAGAGEQYF
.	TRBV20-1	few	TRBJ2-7	TGCAGTGCTAGAGCGCAAACTGACCTCAAAATGGACGAGCAGTACTTC	CSARAQTDLKMDEQYF
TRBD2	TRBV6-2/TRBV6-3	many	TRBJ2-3	TGTGCCAGCAGTTACCGCGGGGGGCCAAGCACAGATACGCAGTATTTT	CASSYRGGPSTDTQYF
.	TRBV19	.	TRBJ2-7	TGTGCCAGTAGTATAGTACTGGGCCACGAGCAGCACTTC	CASSIVLGHEQHF
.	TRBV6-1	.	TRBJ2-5	TGTGCCAGCAGTGAAGGAGGCTGGGGGAACCAAGAGACCCAGTACTTC	CASSEGGWGNQETQYF
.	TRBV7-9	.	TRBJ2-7	TGTGCCAGCAGCAATGACTACGAGCAGTACTTC	CASSNDYEQYF